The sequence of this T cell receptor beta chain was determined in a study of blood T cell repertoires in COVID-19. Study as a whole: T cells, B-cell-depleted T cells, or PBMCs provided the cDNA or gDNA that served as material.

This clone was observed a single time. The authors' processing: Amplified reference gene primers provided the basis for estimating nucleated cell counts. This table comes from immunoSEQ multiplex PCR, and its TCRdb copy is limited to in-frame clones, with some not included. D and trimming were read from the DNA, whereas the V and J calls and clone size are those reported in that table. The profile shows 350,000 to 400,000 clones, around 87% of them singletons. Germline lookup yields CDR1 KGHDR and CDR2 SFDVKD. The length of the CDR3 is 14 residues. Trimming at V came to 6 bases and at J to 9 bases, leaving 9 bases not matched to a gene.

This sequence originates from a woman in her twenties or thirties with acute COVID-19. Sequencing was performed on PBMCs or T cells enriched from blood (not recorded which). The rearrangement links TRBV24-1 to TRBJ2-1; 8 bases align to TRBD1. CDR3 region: CATSRTGPRPEQFF. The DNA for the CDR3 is TGTGCCACCAGTAGGACAGGGCCGCGTCCTGAGCAGTTCTTC.